This T cell receptor beta chain was identified during a study of response to subunit inactivated influenza vaccine. Study findings and constraints: Authors suggested each seasonal flu vaccination may recruit only limited numbers of new T cells.

The CDR3 spans 14 residues. Germline V gene sequence: CDR1 DFQATT, CDR2 SNEGSKA (reference sequence). V gave up 3 bases and J gave up 4 bases; unmatched junction bases: 9. One entry per CDR3 protein, called by TCRdb with MiXCR from the RT-PCR reads. The repertoire has hundreds of thousands of distinct CDR3 sequences, 15% to 18% of them found once; the top ten carry 11%. As concerns this clonotype: Antigen unknown.

This specimen consisted of PBMCs from blood, obtained 11 to 12 days after vaccination. This sequence joins TRBV20-1 and TRBJ2-7; TRBD2 matches at 7 bases. This TCR derives from a man between 45 and 60 years old who received an inactivated influenza vaccine. The CDR3 sequence is CSASELARKYEQYF. The CDR3 DNA sequence: TGCAGTGCTAGCGAACTAGCGAGAAAATACGAGCAGTACTTC.